These 8 T cell receptor beta chains came from one sample sequenced in a study of T cells in Graves' hyperthyroidism and ophthalmopathy. TCR beta CDR3 sequences were amplified from RNA transcripts. In the first-round RT-PCR of the TCR CDR3, the HTBI primer set was used. TCRdb re-derived calls from the multiplex PCR reads in MiXCR, one entry per CDR3 protein. The table records about 400,000 distinct CDR3 sequences, nearly 15% of them present only once. The specimen sequenced was blood. Every receptor here comes from a woman aged 55-70 years with Graves' ophthalmopathy.

J is TRBJ2-2 and V is TRBV28; no definite D call. V was clipped by 4 bases and J by 6 bases, with 6 bases between them. This CDR3 contains 12 residues. Germline CDR1 reads MDHEN; CDR2 reads SYDVKM. The CDR3 nucleotides read TGTGCCAGCAGTTCCATCCCCGGGGAGCTGTTTTTT. As protein: CASSSIPGELFF.

This clonotype was observed at least ten times. The chain combines TRBV6-1 with TRBJ1-1, with 7 positions matching TRBD1. Trimming at V came to 1 base and at J to 7 bases, leaving 6 bases not matched to a gene. Germline values: CDR1 MNHNS, CDR2 SASEGT. The CDR3 consists of 14 residues. In DNA, the CDR3 is TGTGCCAGCAGTGAAGTCGGGTGGGACAGTGAAGCTTTCTTT. Encoded protein: CASSEVGWDSEAFF.

This clonotype was counted between two and nine times. CDR3 residues: CASSAGGLTNEKLFF. The CDR3 nucleotides are TGTGCCAGCAGCGCGGGGGGACTCACTAATGAAAAACTGTTTTTT. The chain links TRBV9 to TRBJ1-4, with a possible D match to TRBD1 (5 bases). Germline values: CDR1 SGDLS, CDR2 YYNGEE. V was shortened by 3 bases and J by 2 bases, with 11 bases between the two germline ends. The CDR3 contains 15 residues.

This clonotype was detected many times. This chain joins TRBV5-1 and TRBJ2-7; 13 nucleotides match TRBD2. The germline V gene encodes CDR1 SGHRS and CDR2 YFSETQ. The CDR3 spans 15 residues. Germline trimming cut 5 bases from V and 5 bases from J; bases unmatched to any gene: 7. CDR3 nucleotides: TGCGCCAGCAGATGGGGTGGACTAGCGGGGGACGAGCAGTACTTC. Amino acid sequence: CASRWGGLAGDEQYF.

In this sample, this clonotype turned up many times. CDR3 region: CASTPGLAGNEQFF. CDR3 sequence (DNA): TGTGCCAGCACCCCCGGACTAGCGGGCAATGAGCAGTTCTTC. V is TRBV12-3 or TRBV12-4 and J is TRBJ2-1, with 11 bases identical to TRBD2. V was pared by 7 bases and J by 6 bases, with 5 bases of the junction left unmatched. The CDR3 spans 14 residues.

This clonotype came up many times. The CDR3: CASSPQAPTLNNEQFF. CDR3 DNA sequence: TGTGCCAGCAGCCCCCAAGCCCCAACGTTAAACAATGAGCAGTTCTTC. This rearrangement joins TRBV3-1 to TRBJ2-1; D remains unclear. The V end was cut by 4 bases, the J end by 5 bases, with 18 bases between. The germline V gene has CDR1 LGHDT and CDR2 YNNKEL (reference sequence). The CDR3 runs 16 residues.

The chain links TRBV28 to TRBJ2-6; 7 bases line up with TRBD1. V gave up 9 bases and J gave up 0 bases; unmatched junction bases: 11. The CDR3 length is 17 residues. CDR1 and CDR2 (germline): MDHEN, SYDVKM. In DNA form, the CDR3 reads TGTGCCAGGCTCAGGGGGAACCCCAACTCTGGGGCCAACGTCCTGACTTTC. Residues: CARLRGNPNSGANVLTF.

This clonotype was counted between two and nine times. The V call is TRBV19, the J call TRBJ1-5; 7 bases align to TRBD1. The length of the CDR3 is 16 residues. Per germline, CDR1 LNHDA and CDR2 SQIVND (reference sequence). V gave up 4 bases and J gave up 0 bases; unmatched junction bases: 6. CDR3 in DNA: TGTGCCAGTAGTACCTTCACAGGGGTTAGCAATCAGCCCCAGCATTTT. Encoded protein: CASSTFTGVSNQPQHF.